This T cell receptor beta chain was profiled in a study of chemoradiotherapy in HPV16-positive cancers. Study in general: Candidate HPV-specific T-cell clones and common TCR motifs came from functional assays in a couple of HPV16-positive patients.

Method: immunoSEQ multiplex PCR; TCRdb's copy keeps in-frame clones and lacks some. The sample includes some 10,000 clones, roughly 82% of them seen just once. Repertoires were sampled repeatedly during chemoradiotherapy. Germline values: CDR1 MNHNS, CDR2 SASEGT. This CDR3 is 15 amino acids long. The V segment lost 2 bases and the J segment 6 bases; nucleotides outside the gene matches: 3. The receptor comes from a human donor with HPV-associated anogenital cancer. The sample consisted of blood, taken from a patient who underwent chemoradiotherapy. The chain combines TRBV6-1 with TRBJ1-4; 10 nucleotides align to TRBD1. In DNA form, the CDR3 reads TGTGCCAGCAGTGAAACCGGGACAGGGGATGAAAAACTGTTTTTT. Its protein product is CASSETGTGDEKLFF.